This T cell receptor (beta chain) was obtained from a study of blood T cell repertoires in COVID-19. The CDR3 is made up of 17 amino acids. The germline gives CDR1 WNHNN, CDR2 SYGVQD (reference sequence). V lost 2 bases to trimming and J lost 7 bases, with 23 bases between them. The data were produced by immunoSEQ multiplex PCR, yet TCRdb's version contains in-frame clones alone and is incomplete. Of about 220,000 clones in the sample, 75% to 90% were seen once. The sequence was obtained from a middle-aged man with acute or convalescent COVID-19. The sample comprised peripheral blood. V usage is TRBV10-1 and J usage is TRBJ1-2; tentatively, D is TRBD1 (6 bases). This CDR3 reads CASSEGKMGRGCGGYTF. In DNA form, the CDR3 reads TGCGCCAGCAGTGAGGGCAAAATGGGCAGGGGCTGCGGTGGCTACACCTTC.